The 8 T cell receptor beta chains below come from one sample, sequenced in a study of T cell responses to AZD1222 COVID-19 vaccine. Some clones are missing from TCRdb's copy, which holds only in-frame ones; the method was immunoSEQ multiplex PCR. The sample carries fewer than 80,000 clones, around 89% recorded once. The material was peripheral blood, obtained 28 days after the second dose of the MenACWY control vaccine. These receptors all come from an adult who received the MenACWY meningococcal vaccine as a control.

The chain joins TRBV6-4 to TRBJ2-3; the D gene is possibly TRBD2 (7 bases). The germline V and J ends were trimmed by 2 bases and 6 bases, with 15 bases remaining between them. Germline CDR1 is MRHNA and CDR2 is SNTAGT. The length of the CDR3 is 15 residues. The CDR3 DNA sequence: TGTGCCAGCAGTGACGGGCGGGGGCCGGGGGATACGCAGTATTTT. Translation gives CASSDGRGPGDTQYF.

CDR3 DNA sequence: TGTGCTAGTGGTTTTACGACAGGGTTCATTGGCCAAGAGACCCAGTACTTC. Protein sequence: CASGFTTGFIGQETQYF. The chain has TRBV12-5 and TRBJ2-5; 7 nucleotides match TRBD1. This CDR3 is 17 amino acids long. Unmatched junction bases numbered 11, after V lost 3 bases and J lost 1 base. CDR1 is LGHNT, CDR2 FRNRAP, per germline.

The V call is TRBV24-1, the J call TRBJ2-3; TRBD2 matches at 11 bases. Germline V gene data show CDR1 as KGHDR and CDR2 as SFDVKD. This CDR3 has 16 residues. V shed 6 bases and J 4 bases; nucleotides not matched to a gene: 8. CDR3 in DNA: TGTGCCACCAGTCCTACTAGCGGGGGATGGGCAGATACGCAGTATTTT. Its protein is CATSPTSGGWADTQYF.

The rearrangement joins TRBV6-5 to TRBJ1-1, with 7 bases aligning to TRBD1. This CDR3 spans 15 amino acids. Trimming at V came to 4 bases and at J to 4 bases, leaving 9 bases not matched to a gene. The germline V gene has CDR1 MNHEY and CDR2 SVGAGI. The CDR3 protein is CASSSKTGLSTEAFF. CDR3 coding DNA: TGTGCCAGCAGTTCCAAGACAGGGTTAAGCACTGAAGCTTTCTTT.

As to this clone: Other DNA sequences in this sample translate to the same CDR3. The chain recombines TRBV5-1 with TRBJ2-7, with D maybe TRBD1 (6 bases). The CDR3 runs 13 residues. Germline CDR1 and CDR2: SGHRS and YFSETQ. The ends were cut back, 0 bases at V and 4 bases at J, with 8 bases in the middle. DNA for the CDR3: TGCGCCAGCAGCTTGGACAGGGCTTACGAGCAGTACTTC. It codes for CASSLDRAYEQYF.

The chain joins TRBV28 to TRBJ2-7, with 15 bases identical to TRBD2. The V gene end was trimmed by 5 bases and the J gene end by 0 bases; junction bases not matched to a gene: 2. This CDR3 spans 16 amino acids. Germline assignment: CDR1 MDHEN and CDR2 SYDVKM. CDR3 sequence: CASSGTSGGFSYEQYF. The CDR3 coding sequence is TGTGCCAGCAGTGGGACTAGCGGGGGGTTCTCCTACGAGCAGTACTTC.

V is TRBV5-4 and J is TRBJ2-2; a weak D match, TRBD2 (6 bases). V was shortened by 4 bases and J by 3 bases, with 13 bases between the two germline ends. The CDR3 length is 15 residues. CDR1 and CDR2 from the germline V gene are SGHNT and YYREEE (reference sequence). CDR3 sequence: CASSLGGGDTGELFF. CDR3 DNA sequence: TGTGCCAGCAGCCTTGGTGGAGGGGACACCGGGGAGCTGTTTTTT. Full variable domain (rest looked up from reference TRBV5-4 and TRBJ2-2): ETGVTQSPTHLIKTRGQQVTLRCSSQSGHNTVSWYQQALGQGPQFIFQYYREEENGRGNFPPRFSGLQFPNYSSELNVNALELDDSALYLCASSLGGGDTGELFFGEGSRLTVL.

The chain employs TRBV2 and TRBJ2-4; D gene ambiguous. Germline-derived CDR1 and CDR2 are SNHLY and FYNNEI. Trimming stripped 1 base from V and 9 bases from J, with 4 bases between. This CDR3 spans 11 amino acids. The CDR3 DNA reads as TGTGCCAGCAGTGAAGATACCATTCAGTACTTC. It yields the protein CASSEDTIQYF. Variable domain in full (rest from reference TRBV2 and TRBJ2-4): EPEVTQTPSHQVTQMGQEVILRCVPISNHLYFYWYRQILGQKVEFLVSFYNNEISEKSEIFDDQFSVERPDGSNFTLKIRSTKLEDSAMYFCASSEDTIQYFGAGTRLSVL.